Only a few counts were recorded for the clone carrying this T cell receptor beta chain. In TCRdb, the 5' RACE reads were re-called with MiXCR into one record per CDR3 protein. The profile shows around 250,000 distinct CDR3 sequences, roughly 16% of them singletons. This record comes from a study of T-cell memory formation after mild COVID-19. CDR1 MDHEN and CDR2 SYDVKM come from the germline V gene. V was pared by 6 bases and J by 4 bases, with 16 bases between. This CDR3 comprises 15 residues. The TCR was taken from a man aged 18 to 30 who had mild COVID-19 (a few samples of this study predate the infection). Cell type and time point are not known. The rearrangement uses TRBV28 and TRBJ1-5; no reliable D call. Sequenced material: PBMCs or a T cell subset sorted from them (not recorded which). CDR3 in DNA: TGTGCCAGCAGCCCCTTCCGCGGAGAAAATCAGCCCCAGCATTTT. Translating gives CASSPFRGENQPQHF.